This is a list of T cell receptor beta chains from one sample in a study of T cell changes during pregnancy in multiple sclerosis. Using immunoSEQ multiplex PCR, the repertoire was profiled, and TCRdb retains in-frame clones only, with some absent. The table has roughly 30,000 clones, approximately 91% seen once; the top ten hold approximately 6.8%. This specimen consisted of CD8+ T cells from peripheral blood mononuclear cells, obtained after pregnancy. These receptor sequences come from a female donor with multiple sclerosis, enrolled in a pregnancy study. Each CDR3 is given with its conserved first and last residue. The D gene is left open where the match is weak. Size is stated for part of the rows, as once, few or many counts, or as a class when the clone is expanded.

>.|TRBV29-1|TRBJ2-7|.
CSFAGLSYEQYF
TGCAGCTTCGCCGGGTTATCCTACGAGCAGTACTTC
>TRBD2|TRBV28|TRBJ2-3|.
CASSFLAGTDTQYF
TGTGCCAGCAGTTTCCTAGCGGGAACAGATACGCAGTATTTT
>TRBD1|TRBV4-2|TRBJ2-7|.
CASSQGDRVYEQYF
TGTGCCAGCAGCCAGGGGGACAGGGTGTACGAGCAGTACTTC
>TRBD2|TRBV6-4|TRBJ2-1|.
CASSAGLAGGNEQFF
TGTGCCAGCAGTGCGGGACTAGCGGGAGGGAATGAGCAGTTCTTC
>.|TRBV5-4|TRBJ1-1|.
CASSRGLTEAFF
TGTGCCAGCAGCCGGGGTCTCACTGAAGCTTTCTTT
>TRBD1|TRBV4-3|TRBJ2-7|.
CASSQDRWGQGSREQYF
TGCGCCAGCAGCCAAGATCGGTGGGGACAGGGTTCCCGGGAGCAGTACTTC
>.|TRBV15|TRBJ1-1|.
CATSRDIGVGDTEAFF
TGTGCCACCAGCAGAGATATTGGGGTCGGGGACACTGAAGCTTTCTTT
>.|TRBV21-1|TRBJ1-2|.
CASSKETGGALGYTF
TGTGCCAGCAGCAAAGAAACAGGGGGCGCCTTGGGCTACACCTTC
>.|TRBV7-9|TRBJ2-1|.
CASSLGGREQFF
TGTGCCAGCAGCTTAGGGGGGAGGGAGCAGTTCTTC
>.|TRBV30|TRBJ2-5|.
CAWRGALETQYF
TGTGCCTGGAGAGGGGCGCTGGAGACCCAGTACTTC
>TRBD1|TRBV5-1|TRBJ2-7|.
CASSWVGQGAYEQYF
TGCGCCAGCAGCTGGGTGGGACAGGGGGCATACGAGCAGTACTTC
>.|TRBV7-2|TRBJ1-1|few
CASSSGTPEAFF
TGTGCCAGCAGCTCCGGGACACCTGAAGCTTTCTTT
>TRBD1|TRBV28|TRBJ2-7|.
CATKRGTGDNEQYF
TGTGCCACCAAACGAGGGACAGGGGACAACGAGCAGTACTTC
>TRBD1|TRBV5-4|TRBJ2-7|.
CASSSLDRNTYEQYF
TGTGCCAGCAGCTCCTTGGACAGGAACACCTACGAGCAGTACTTC
>.|TRBV19|TRBJ2-2|.
CASSMIERANTGELFF
TGTGCCAGTAGTATGATCGAGCGGGCGAACACCGGGGAGCTGTTTTTT
>TRBD1|TRBV6-5|TRBJ1-2|.
CASSSGTDVHGYTF
TGTGCCAGCAGTTCAGGGACAGACGTACATGGCTACACCTTC
>.|TRBV7-9|TRBJ2-7|.
CASSPTAAYEQYF
TGTGCCAGCAGCCCCACTGCCGCCTACGAGCAGTACTTC
>.|TRBV27|TRBJ2-7|once
CASSSEALTYEQYF
TGTGCCAGCAGTTCGGAGGCCCTGACCTACGAGCAGTACTTC
>TRBD1|TRBV6-8|TRBJ2-6|.
CASSWDRKGSGANVLTF
TGTGCCAGCAGTTGGGACAGGAAGGGATCTGGGGCCAACGTCCTGACTTTC
>.|TRBV6-4|TRBJ2-3|.
CASSSLRDTQYF
TGTGCCAGCTCTTCCTTGAGGGATACGCAGTATTTT
>.|TRBV6-6|TRBJ1-1|.
CASSYDRNTEAFF
TGTGCCAGCAGTTATGACAGGAACACTGAAGCTTTCTTT
>.|TRBV6-4|TRBJ2-1|.
CASSLDSNNEQFF
TGTGCCAGCAGCCTAGACTCCAACAATGAGCAGTTCTTC
>.|TRBV15|TRBJ2-1|.
CATTPSESYNEQFF
TGTGCCACCACCCCTAGCGAATCCTACAATGAGCAGTTCTTC
>TRBD2|TRBV19|TRBJ2-7|.
CASSIAGGRTYEQYF
TGTGCCAGTAGTATAGCGGGCGGGAGGACCTACGAGCAGTACTTC
>.|TRBV7-9|TRBJ2-1|.
CASSLTGGAGSYNEQFF
TGTGCCAGCAGCTTAACAGGGGGGGCTGGCTCCTACAATGAGCAGTTCTTC
>TRBD2|TRBV9|TRBJ2-7|.
CASSVGGESAYEQYF
TGTGCCAGCAGCGTGGGGGGGGAGTCGGCCTACGAGCAGTACTTC
>.|TRBV4-3|TRBJ2-3|once
CASSPRRGNTDTQYF
TGCGCCAGCAGCCCGAGGCGGGGAAACACAGATACGCAGTATTTT
>.|TRBV29-1|TRBJ1-2|.
CSVGMRENGYTF
TGCAGCGTCGGGATGAGGGAAAATGGCTACACCTTC
>TRBD2|TRBV7-9|TRBJ2-5|once
CASSRTSGQETQYF
TGTGCCAGCAGCCGGACTAGCGGGCAAGAGACCCAGTACTTC
>.|TRBV7-9|TRBJ2-2|.
CASSYPLTGGPTGELFF
TGTGCCAGCAGCTACCCACTTACCGGAGGGCCCACCGGGGAGCTGTTTTTT
>.|TRBV6-6|TRBJ2-5|.
CASSWAAETQYF
TGTGCCAGCAGTTGGGCCGCCGAGACCCAGTACTTC
>.|TRBV28|TRBJ1-2|.
CASSFPPQGNYGYTF
TGTGCCAGCAGTTTCCCCCCACAGGGAAACTATGGCTACACCTTC
>.|TRBV5-4|TRBJ2-7|.
CASSFRTRGKRGPAYEQYF
TGTGCCAGCAGCTTTCGGACTAGGGGGAAAAGAGGTCCCGCCTACGAGCAGTACTTC
>.|TRBV5-1|TRBJ2-2|.
CASSHTWGDLAGELFF
TGCGCCAGCAGCCACACTTGGGGGGATTTGGCCGGGGAGCTGTTTTTT